The 2 T cell receptor beta chains in this list originate from one sample, sequenced in a study of blood T cell repertoires in COVID-19. Measured with immunoSEQ multiplex PCR; TCRdb has only the in-frame clones, and not every one. The data contain hundreds of thousands of clones, around 89% of them seen just once; the ten biggest clones take up under 0.3%. Sequencing was carried out using peripheral blood. The receptors stem from a woman younger than 30 with acute or convalescent COVID-19.

The J gene is TRBJ2-2, the V gene TRBV30, with TRBD2 matching 8 bases. Germline loops: CDR1 GTSNPN, CDR2 SVGIG (reference sequence). The CDR3 totals 15 residues. V shed 3 bases and J 5 bases; nucleotides not matched to a gene: 8. The CDR3 here is CAWSPPIAGTGELFF. The CDR3 DNA sequence: TGTGCCTGGAGCCCCCCAATAGCGGGGACCGGGGAGCTGTTTTTT.

The V gene is TRBV24-1, the J gene TRBJ2-7; 8 nucleotides agree with TRBD1. The V gene's germline CDR1 is KGHDR and CDR2 SFDVKD. The junction had 5 bases not matched to a gene; V was cut back by 9 bases and J by 5 bases. This CDR3 is 12 amino acids long. CDR3 DNA: TGTGCCACCGGACAGGGAACCCACGAGCAGTACTTC. Translation gives CATGQGTHEQYF.